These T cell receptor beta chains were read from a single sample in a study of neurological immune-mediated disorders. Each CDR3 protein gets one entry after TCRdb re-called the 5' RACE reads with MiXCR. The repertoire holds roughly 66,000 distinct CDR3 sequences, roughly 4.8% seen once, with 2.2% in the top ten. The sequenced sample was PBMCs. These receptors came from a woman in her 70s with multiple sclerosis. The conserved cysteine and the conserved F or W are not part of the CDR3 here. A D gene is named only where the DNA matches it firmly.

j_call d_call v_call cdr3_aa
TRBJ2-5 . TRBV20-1 SAHKAKRETQY
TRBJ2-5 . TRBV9 ASSVAGGQETQY
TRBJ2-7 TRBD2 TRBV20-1 SASRGTSGYYEQY
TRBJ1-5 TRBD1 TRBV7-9 ASSSGQGHQPQH
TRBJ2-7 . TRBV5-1 ASSLISYEQY
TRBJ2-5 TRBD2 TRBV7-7 ASSSGTSGAGTQY
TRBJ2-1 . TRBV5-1 ASSSSRLAREQF
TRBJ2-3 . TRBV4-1 ASSQGPVRRSTDTQY
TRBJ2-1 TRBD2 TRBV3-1 ASSPTSVRYNEQF
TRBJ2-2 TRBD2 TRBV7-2 ASSLESSGRTGELF
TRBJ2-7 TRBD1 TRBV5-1 ASSSDRGHYEQY
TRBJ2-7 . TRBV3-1 ASSPHRGGDAYEQY
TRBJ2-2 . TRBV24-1 ATSGTRETGELF
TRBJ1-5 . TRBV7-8 ASSWAVYSNQPQH
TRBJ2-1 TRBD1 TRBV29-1 SALGTGKDNEQF
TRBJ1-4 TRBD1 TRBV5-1 ASSLVTGTENEKLF
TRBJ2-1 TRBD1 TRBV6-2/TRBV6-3 ASGDRVYNEQF
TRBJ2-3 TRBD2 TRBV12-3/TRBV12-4 ASSPSGRADTQY
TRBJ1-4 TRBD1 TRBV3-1 ASRRGSGTVGEKLF
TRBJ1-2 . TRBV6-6 ARTAANYGYT
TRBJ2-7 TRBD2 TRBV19 ASSMGTRGTSGKYEQY
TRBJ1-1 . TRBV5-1 ASSRGDGQNTEAF
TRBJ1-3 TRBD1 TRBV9 ASSVTGQVFNTIY
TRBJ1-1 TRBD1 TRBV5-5 ASSTTGGLAEAF
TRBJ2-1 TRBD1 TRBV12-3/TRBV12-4 ASSFGQGAPNEQF
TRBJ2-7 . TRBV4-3 ASSLQLDYVEQY
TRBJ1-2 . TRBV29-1 SVGETYGYT
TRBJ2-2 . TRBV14 ASSLLTAGTGELF
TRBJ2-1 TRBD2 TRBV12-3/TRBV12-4 ASTPGIAGGGNEQF
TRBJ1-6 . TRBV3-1 ASSQSNSPLH
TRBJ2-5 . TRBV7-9 ASSLGWGQETQY
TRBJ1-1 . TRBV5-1 ASKEGSTSNTEAF
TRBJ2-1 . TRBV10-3 AISESWQSSYNEQF
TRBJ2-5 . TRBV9 ASSLETGLTETQY
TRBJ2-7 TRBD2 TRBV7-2 ASSVARGLAGGSEQY
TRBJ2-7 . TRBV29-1 SAPGLGLYEQY
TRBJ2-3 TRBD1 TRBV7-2 ASSYNRGLADTQY
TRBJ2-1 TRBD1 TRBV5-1 ASSFGRNSDREFGYNEQF
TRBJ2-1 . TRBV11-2 ASSLDPGAHNEQF
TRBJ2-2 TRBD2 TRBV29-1 SVFVGRAYTGELF
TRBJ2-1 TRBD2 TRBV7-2 ASSLSTALAGGFDEQF
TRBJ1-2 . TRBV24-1 VTNPTGGDGYT
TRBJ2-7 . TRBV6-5 ASSYSYEATLGQGEQY
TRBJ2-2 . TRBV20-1 SARSGQGNTGELF
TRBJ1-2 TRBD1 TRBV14 ASSQVRQGDGYT
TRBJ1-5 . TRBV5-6 ASSLGNSNQPQH
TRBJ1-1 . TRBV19 ASSTGTNTEAF
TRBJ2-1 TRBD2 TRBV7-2 ASSLALTSGDEQF
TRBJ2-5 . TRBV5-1 ASSLFSTPQETQY